A single sample is the source of the 18 T cell receptor beta chains below, sequenced in a study of control samples from healthy donors and cancer patients (dated by TCRdb to 2020 to 2022). Library preparation employed the immunoSEQ multiplex PCR assay. This immuneACCESS table, as held by TCRdb, lists in-frame sequences with V and J called but not all clones. Of the missing ones, under half trace to an unresolved V gene in checked studies; the others have no known cause. In this sample the table shows roughly 86,000 clones, 90% to 95% of which occur a single time. The ten largest clones take up 15% to 18% of the sample. Input material: blood. The receptors were sampled from a man aged 25 to 40 in good health.

Written as DNA, the CDR3 is TGTGCCAGCAACCGGGACAGGGGGCGGAACACTGAAGCTTTCTTT. It translates to CASNRDRGRNTEAFF. The rearrangement joins TRBV7-9 to TRBJ1-1, with 12 bases lining up with TRBD1. J lost 1 base, V lost 7 bases, and 4 bases had no gene match. Germline assignment: CDR1 SEHNR and CDR2 FQNEAQ (reference sequence). This CDR3 contains 15 residues.

V is TRBV3-1 (or the pseudogene TRBV3-2) and J is TRBJ2-1, with 13 bases lining up with TRBD2. The CDR3 sequence is 15 residues long. V lost 6 bases to trimming and J lost 7 bases; unmatched junction nucleotides: 6. Germline CDR1 and CDR2: LGHDT and YNNKEL (reference sequence). The CDR3: CASSLTSGGANEQFF. For the CDR3, the DNA is TGTGCCAGCAGTCTTACTAGCGGGGGGGCAAATGAGCAGTTCTTC.

The rearrangement links TRBV3-1 (or the pseudogene TRBV3-2) to TRBJ1-1, with D uncertain. V shed 0 bases and J shed 3 bases, with 14 bases lying between them. Germline V gives CDR1 LGHDT, CDR2 YNNKEL (reference sequence). This CDR3 has 16 amino acids. CDR3 amino acids: CASSQDLGGWDTEAFF. The CDR3, as DNA: TGTGCCAGCAGCCAAGATCTCGGCGGTTGGGACACTGAAGCTTTCTTT.

V is TRBV5-4 and J is TRBJ2-3; D not certain. This CDR3 contains 17 residues. Per the germline V gene, CDR1 is SGHNT and CDR2 is YYREEE (reference sequence). The V gene lost 0 bases and the J gene lost 0 bases, with 14 bases spanning the gap. DNA for the CDR3: TGTGCCAGCAGCTTGGATCAGAGTGAGTCTAGCACAGATACGCAGTATTTT. Protein: CASSLDQSESSTDTQYF.

The chain has TRBV4-1 and TRBJ2-3; D call uncertain. This CDR3 contains 14 residues. V was cut by 8 bases and J by 2 bases, with 14 bases left in between. The germline CDR1 and CDR2 sequences are MGHRA and YSYEKL. CDR3 DNA sequence: TGCGCCAGCTCTCTGGGGTTCAACACAGATACGCAGTATTTT. Its translation: CASSLGFNTDTQYF.

This sequence joins TRBV5-1 and TRBJ2-3; 8 positions match TRBD2. J was trimmed by 4 bases and V by 4 bases; bases with no gene match: 11. From germline, CDR1 is SGHRS and CDR2 YFSETQ. The CDR3 sequence is 16 residues long. The CDR3 DNA reads TGCGCCAGCAGCATTGGTGCTAGCGGGCGAGCAGATACGCAGTATTTT. Translating gives CASSIGASGRADTQYF.

The chain recombines TRBV15 with TRBJ2-7; D remains unclear. The CDR3 is made up of 16 amino acids. Germline V CDR1 and CDR2: LNHNV, YYDKDF (reference sequence). V was trimmed by 1 base and J by 2 bases, leaving 15 bases between them. The CDR3 reads CATSRAPQAAPYEQYF. The DNA of the CDR3 is TGTGCCACCAGCAGAGCTCCCCAGGCGGCCCCCTACGAGCAGTACTTC.

The chain joins TRBV28 to TRBJ1-6; D remains unclear. Germline assignment: CDR1 MDHEN and CDR2 SYDVKM. The V gene lost 2 bases and the J gene lost 10 bases, with 6 bases spanning the gap. There are 12 residues in the CDR3. As DNA, the CDR3 is TGTGCCAGCAGTTTAAAAGGGTCACCCCTCCACTTT. It encodes CASSLKGSPLHF.

A remark on this clone: Compared with germline, one end of the junction differs, possibly owing to a read error. The V gene is TRBV27, the J gene TRBJ2-1; TRBD1 or TRBD2 may be the D gene (6 bases each). Germline CDR1 MNHEY, CDR2 SMNVEV (reference sequence). CDR3 length: 13 amino acids. CDR3 in DNA: TGTGCCAGCAGTTTATCGATAGTCGGGGGCGTACTCTTC. This sequence encodes CASSLSIVGGVLF.

J is TRBJ1-6 and V is TRBV27; D ambiguous. CDR3 size: 14 residues. Germline CDR1 reads MNHEY; CDR2 reads SMNVEV (reference sequence). Trimming left V 2 bases short and J 6 bases short, with 8 bases between. CDR3 protein: CASSLPSVNSPLHF. CDR3 in DNA: TGTGCCAGCAGTTTACCGTCAGTTAATTCACCCCTCCACTTT.

The V and J genes are TRBV6-5 and TRBJ2-3; tentatively, D is TRBD2 (6 bases). There are 13 residues in the CDR3. V was shortened by 6 bases and J by 5 bases, with 12 bases between the two germline ends. The germline CDR1 and CDR2 sequences are MNHEY and SVGAGI. The CDR3 DNA is TGTGCCAGCAGGGAGGGTGACGGAGATACGCAGTATTTT. Protein product: CASREGDGDTQYF.

The V gene is TRBV5-1, the J gene TRBJ1-2; the D gene is possibly TRBD1 (6 bases). The CDR3 is 15 amino acids. Between the trimmed V and J ends, which lost 0 bases and 4 bases, there was a span of 13 bases. Germline-derived CDR1 and CDR2 are SGHRS and YFSETQ. The CDR3 coding sequence is TGCGCCAGCAGCTTGGAACAGGGCGGCGGCTATGGCTACACCTTC. Translation gives CASSLEQGGGYGYTF.

V and J are TRBV7-9 and TRBJ2-2; D is unclear. Trimming removed 7 bases at V and 4 bases at J, with 13 bases between. CDR1 is SEHNR and CDR2 is FQNEAQ in the germline V gene (reference sequence). The CDR3 has 14 residues. The CDR3 DNA reads as TGTGCCAGCACCAAGAACACATTCACCGGGGAGCTGTTTTTT. Translation: CASTKNTFTGELFF.

This clone was counted between two and nine times. The chain employs TRBV14 and TRBJ1-1; a weak D match, TRBD1 (5 bases). The germline V gene has CDR1 SGHDN and CDR2 FVKESK. Trimming took 6 bases from V and 1 from J, leaving 24 bases between them. The CDR3 is 18 residues long. The CDR3 spells CASRLSGRAQRANTEAFF. DNA for the CDR3: TGTGCCAGCAGACTCTCTGGCAGGGCCCAACGGGCGAACACTGAAGCTTTCTTT.

This chain links TRBV30 with TRBJ1-6, with TRBD1 identical over 8 bases. The CDR3 spans 14 residues. With 0 bases clipped from V and 10 bases from J, the junction kept 5 bases outside the gene matches. Germline CDR1 GTSNPN, CDR2 SVGIG (reference sequence). CDR3 coding DNA: TGTGCCTGGAGTGTAGCAGGGGGCGGCTCACCCCTCCACTTT. It codes for CAWSVAGGGSPLHF. The full variable domain, with the rest looked up from reference TRBV30 and TRBJ1-6, is SQTIHQWPATLVQPVGSPLSLECTVEGTSNPNLYWYRQAAGRGLQLLFYSVGIGQISSEVPQNLSASRPQDRQFILSSKKLLLSDSGFYLCAWSVAGGGSPLHFGNGTRLTVT.

The chain recombines TRBV14 with TRBJ1-2, with TRBD1 matching over 8 bases. CDR3 length equals 15 residues. Germline CDR1 reads SGHDN; CDR2 reads FVKESK. V lost 0 bases, J lost 6 bases, and 6 bases stayed unmatched. The CDR3 region is CASSQDFRTGNGYTF. CDR3 coding DNA: TGTGCCAGCAGCCAAGATTTCCGGACAGGGAATGGCTACACCTTC.

V usage is TRBV4-2 and J usage is TRBJ2-3; 7 bases align to TRBD2. This CDR3 region has 18 residues. CDR1 LGHNA and CDR2 YNFKEQ come from the germline V gene. With V trimmed by 0 bases and J by 0 bases, 9 bases remained unmatched. The chain's CDR3 is CASSQDAGGGRSTDTQYF. CDR3 in DNA: TGTGCCAGCAGCCAAGATGCTGGGGGGGGGAGGAGCACAGATACGCAGTATTTT.

The CDR3 here is CSVAGTGYTGELFF. As DNA, the CDR3 is TGCAGCGTCGCCGGGACAGGGTACACCGGGGAGCTGTTTTTT. This chain connects TRBV29-1 to TRBJ2-2, with TRBD1 matching 9 bases. Germline V CDR1 and CDR2: SQVTM, ANQGSEA. The CDR3 is 14 residues long. With 6 bases clipped from V and 3 bases from J, the junction kept 5 bases outside the gene matches.